Included here is one T cell receptor beta chain sequence, with context. Its specificity is not known. The sample belongs to a study of T cells after yellow fever vaccination. Whole-study results and caveats: Of the clonotypes, a small share occurred in both CD4 and CD8 compartments.

They built TCR cDNA with 5'RACE template switching, a step that put in a universal primer site and UMIs. TCRdb redid the calling of the 5' RACE reads with MiXCR, one entry per CDR3 protein. The table includes 340,000 or so distinct CDR3 sequences, around 13% detected once. The germline gives CDR1 DFQATT, CDR2 SNEGSKA (reference sequence). V gave up 3 bases and J gave up 8 bases, with 13 bases separating them. The CDR3 has 12 residues. This rearrangement joins TRBV20-1 to TRBJ1-2, with D possibly being TRBD1 (5 bases). The specimen was CD4+ T cells sorted from PBMCs, collected 15 days after the yellow fever booster vaccination. This receptor was obtained from a young man who received the YFV17D yellow fever vaccine. CDR3 residues: CSASGGPGGYTF. Written as DNA, the CDR3 is TGCAGTGCTAGCGGGGGTCCGGGAGGCTACACCTTC.